This T cell receptor (beta chain) is drawn from a study of human T cells and chemical hapten exposure. Study context: A patient group, mainly female, showed alopecia areata, totalis or universalis. Broader study findings: Healthy people's immune response may differ from that of the donors, who had alopecia. Relative to control repertoires, expanded TCRs gave rise to significantly more large CDR3 similarity clusters.

This clonotype was counted at least ten times. What it recognizes is unknown. TCRdb ran MiXCR on the RACE reads and lists one entry per CDR3 protein. Altogether about 52,000 distinct CDR3 sequences are present, 9.5% to 11% being singletons, with the ten largest covering about 1.7%. Stated time point: patch test 1, 2 weeks after DPC sensitization. Treatment defined: therapeutic diphenylcyclopropenone sensitization with weekly scalp DPC. Before extraction, the whole blood was not fractionated, and total RNA was taken from it. V was pared by 3 bases and J by 8 bases, with 5 bases between. The CDR3 has 11 residues. The germline V gene has CDR1 SGHTA and CDR2 FQGTGA.

The source of this sequence is a woman between 40 and 50 years old with alopecia areata. Some clones in this sample may be carry-over from other donors' samples. The V call is TRBV7-3, the J call TRBJ2-1, with a possible D match to TRBD1 (5 bases). Sequenced here: whole blood, sampled in connection with sensitization to the hapten diphenylcyclopropenone (DPC). The DNA of the CDR3 is TGTGCCAGCAGCTTCAGGGATGAGCAGTTCTTC. This codes for CASSFRDEQFF.